A single sample is the source of the 21 T cell receptor beta chains below, sequenced in a study of shared clonotypes between healthy human individuals. Repertoires were generated with immunoSEQ multiplex PCR, while TCRdb's copy carries only in-frame clones and drops some. The data contain about 510,000 clones, 60% to 85% of them singletons. Sequencing used PBMCs. The receptors stem from a middle-aged woman in good health. Some clones in this sample may be carry-over from other donors' samples.

This clone was detected only once. The V call is TRBV7-9, the J call TRBJ2-7, with 11 bases identical to TRBD1. CDR1 and CDR2 (germline): SEHNR, FQNEAQ (reference sequence). V shed 5 bases, J shed 2 bases, and the junction held 11 bases outside the gene matches. This CDR3 has 17 amino acids. The CDR3 is CASSGEGRGQGAYEQYF. The CDR3 DNA reads as TGTGCCAGCAGCGGAGAGGGGAGGGGACAGGGGGCCTACGAGCAGTACTTC.

The chain combines TRBV5-1 with TRBJ2-7; 15 nucleotides match TRBD2. The CDR3 sequence is 16 residues long. V shed 4 bases, J shed 0 bases, and the junction held 2 bases outside the gene matches. CDR1 and CDR2 from the germline V gene are SGHRS and YFSETQ. The CDR3 sequence: CASSRTSGRDSYEQYF. The CDR3, as DNA: TGCGCCAGCAGCCGGACTAGCGGGAGGGACTCCTACGAGCAGTACTTC.

The chain employs TRBV7-3 and TRBJ1-1; TRBD1 agrees at 8 bases. V was clipped by 5 bases and J by 2 bases; unmatched bases: 4. Germline CDR1 and CDR2: SGHTA and FQGTGA. This CDR3 spans 14 amino acids. The CDR3 DNA is TGTGCCAGCAGCCCCGGACAGGGCAACACTGAAGCTTTCTTT. It specifies CASSPGQGNTEAFF.

The rearrangement links TRBV19 to TRBJ1-1, with 7 bases aligning to TRBD1. Germline CDR1 reads LNHDA; CDR2 reads SQIVND (reference sequence). CDR3 size: 14 residues. The V and J ends lost 7 bases and 5 bases, in that order; junction bases with no gene match: 10. CDR3 in amino acids: CASISRQGGTEAFF. The DNA of the CDR3 is TGTGCCAGTATTTCCCGACAGGGAGGTACTGAAGCTTTCTTT.

The sample holds a few counts of this clone. This chain uses TRBV27 with TRBJ1-4; D unresolved. The germline V gene has CDR1 MNHEY and CDR2 SMNVEV (reference sequence). This CDR3 contains 17 residues. With 5 bases removed from V and 4 bases from J, the gap between germline ends came to 20 bases. The CDR3 DNA follows: TGTGCCAGCAGTCAATCCCTCGGAGGACCAGTTAATGAAAAACTGTTTTTT. This translates into CASSQSLGGPVNEKLFF. The complete variable domain, with remaining parts taken from reference TRBV27 and TRBJ1-4, reads EAQVTQNPRYLITVTGKKLTVTCSQNMNHEYMSWYRQDPGLGLRQIYYSMNVEVTDKGDVPEGYKVSRKEKRNFPLILESPSPNQTSLYFCASSQSLGGPVNEKLFFGSGTQLSVL.

V usage is TRBV11-2 and J usage is TRBJ2-7; 13 nucleotides line up with TRBD2. From germline, CDR1 is SGHAT and CDR2 FQNNGV. CDR3 length equals 17 residues. Trimming took 5 bases from V and 5 from J; bases not matched to a gene: 12. The CDR3 nucleotides read TGTGCCAGCAGCCCCCGGACTAGCGGGAGTCTTTCCCACGAGCAGTACTTC. Its protein is CASSPRTSGSLSHEQYF.

V is TRBV11-2 and J is TRBJ2-1, with 7 bases that match TRBD1. In germline, CDR1 is SGHAT, CDR2 FQNNGV. The V segment lost 6 bases and the J segment 0 bases; nucleotides outside the gene matches: 5. The CDR3 covers 15 residues. The CDR3 DNA reads TGTGCCAGCAGTCTCAGGGGGAACTCCTACAATGAGCAGTTCTTC. Amino acids: CASSLRGNSYNEQFF.

This chain connects TRBV5-1 to TRBJ2-5; TRBD2 agrees at 12 bases. This CDR3 spans 14 amino acids. With V trimmed by 5 bases and J by 5 bases, 4 bases remained unmatched. Germline loops: CDR1 SGHRS, CDR2 YFSETQ. CDR3 bases: TGCGCCAGCAGGATGACTAGCGGGAGCGAGACCCAGTACTTC. It specifies CASRMTSGSETQYF. Full variable domain (rest looked up from reference TRBV5-1 and TRBJ2-5): KAGVTQTPRYLIKTRGQQVTLSCSPISGHRSVSWYQQTPGQGLQFLFEYFSETQRNKGNFPGRFSGRQFSNSRSEMNVSTLELGDSALYLCASRMTSGSETQYFGPGTRLLVL.

Only one count was recorded for this clone. J is TRBJ2-7 and V is TRBV6-1, with 10 positions matching TRBD2. V lost 11 bases, J lost 7 bases, and 14 bases stayed unmatched. CDR3 size: 14 residues. Per the germline V gene, CDR1 is MNHNS and CDR2 is SASEGT. Here the CDR3 reads CARTPASGSDEQYF. In DNA, the CDR3 is TGTGCCCGGACCCCCGCTAGCGGGAGTGATGAGCAGTACTTC.

The chain is built from TRBV11-2 and TRBJ2-2; 7 positions match TRBD1. CDR1 and CDR2 (germline): SGHAT, FQNNGV. The trim removed 1 base at V and 6 bases at J, leaving 8 bases unmatched. The CDR3 has 16 residues. The CDR3 region is CASSLGGRGWPGELFF. CDR3 DNA sequence: TGTGCCAGCAGCTTAGGAGGCAGGGGGTGGCCCGGGGAGCTGTTTTTT.

Only one count was recorded for this clone. V is TRBV2 and J is TRBJ2-2; no reliable D call. Germline loops: CDR1 SNHLY, CDR2 FYNNEI. The CDR3 runs to 19 residues. V was pared by 2 bases and J by 5 bases, with 24 bases between. CDR3 bases: TGTGCCAGCAGTGAAAATTCCCCGACAATCTGGTATCGGACCGGGGAGCTGTTTTTT. It yields the protein CASSENSPTIWYRTGELFF.

The genes are TRBV5-1 and TRBJ2-1, with no clear D. V shed 0 bases and J shed 8 bases, with 3 bases lying between them. Germline V lookup: CDR1 SGHRS, CDR2 YFSETQ. The CDR3 is 11 amino acids. The chain's CDR3 is CASSLVDEQFF. The DNA of the CDR3 is TGCGCCAGCAGCTTGGTGGATGAGCAGTTCTTC.

The rearrangement links TRBV29-1 to TRBJ1-4; TRBD1 is a possible D gene (6 bases). CDR1 and CDR2 (germline): SQVTM, ANQGSEA. Trimming left V 7 bases short and J 0 bases short, with 9 bases between. The CDR3 runs 13 residues. The CDR3 bases are TGCAGCGCCGGACAGTCAACTAATGAAAAACTGTTTTTT. The encoded protein is CSAGQSTNEKLFF.

V gene TRBV27 combines with J gene TRBJ1-3, with D possibly TRBD1 on 5 matching bases. CDR3 size: 17 residues. The V end was cut by 2 bases, the J end by 1 base, with 15 bases between. Per germline, CDR1 MNHEY and CDR2 SMNVEV (reference sequence). CDR3 DNA sequence: TGTGCCAGCAGTTTAAAGGCAGGGCGGTTATCTGGAAACACCATATATTTT. It encodes CASSLKAGRLSGNTIYF.

This clone was observed a single time. This rearrangement joins TRBV11-3 to TRBJ2-5, with D unclear. The CDR3 length is 12 residues. V was cut by 1 base and J by 5 bases, with 5 bases left in between. Germline CDR1 reads SGHNT; CDR2 reads YENEEA. The CDR3 spells CASSLAIETQYF. The DNA of the CDR3 is TGTGCCAGCAGCTTAGCGATCGAGACCCAGTACTTC.

About this clone: Its ends do not fully match the called genes, so a read error is possible. CDR3 loop: CASRIGGAQGQPQHF. The CDR3 region has the DNA TGTGCCAGTAGGATAGGGGGGGCGCAAGGTCAGCCCCAGCATTTT. The chain employs TRBV19 and TRBJ1-5; D possibly corresponds to TRBD1 (6 bases). The germline CDR1 and CDR2 sequences are LNHDA and SQIVND (reference sequence). This CDR3 is 15 amino acids long.

V is TRBV5-1 and J is TRBJ2-3, with no clear D. This CDR3 comprises 16 residues. Trimming took 0 bases from V and 1 from J, leaving 12 bases between them. Germline V gene sequence: CDR1 SGHRS, CDR2 YFSETQ. For the CDR3, the DNA is TGCGCCAGCAGCTTGGCCGGGCCGAGTGGCACAGATACGCAGTATTTT. Its translation: CASSLAGPSGTDTQYF.

The V and J genes are TRBV28 and TRBJ1-5, with D unresolved. Germline CDR1 MDHEN, CDR2 SYDVKM. This CDR3 region has 13 residues. Trimming stripped 10 bases from V and 3 bases from J, with 13 bases between. For the CDR3, the DNA is TGTGCCACACACCGGGATCACAATCAGCCCCAGCATTTT. Its protein product is CATHRDHNQPQHF. Full variable domain (outside the CDR3, taken from reference TRBV28 and TRBJ1-5): DVKVTQSSRYLVKRTGEKVFLECVQDMDHENMFWYRQDPGLGLRLIYFSYDVKMKEKGDIPEGYSVSREKKERFSLILESASTNQTSMYLCATHRDHNQPQHFGDGTRLSIL.

The V and J genes are TRBV19 and TRBJ2-7; 8 nucleotides align to TRBD1. CDR3 length equals 15 residues. Germline trimming cut 1 base from V and 7 bases from J; bases unmatched to any gene: 9. Per the germline V gene, CDR1 is LNHDA and CDR2 is SQIVND (reference sequence). CDR3 in amino acids: CASSIGSGGRREQYF. CDR3 DNA: TGTGCCAGTAGTATAGGCTCAGGGGGCCGGCGGGAGCAGTACTTC.

The chain has TRBV18 and TRBJ2-3; 11 positions agree with TRBD2. The germline gives CDR1 KGHSH, CDR2 LQKENI. The CDR3 is 14 residues long. V shed 8 bases, J shed 0 bases, and the junction held 1 base outside the gene matches. CDR3 bases: TGTGCCAGCACTAGCGGGGGCAGCACAGATACGCAGTATTTT. This gives the protein CASTSGGSTDTQYF.

CDR3 nucleotide sequence: TGCGCCAGCAGCCTTGGGGAATCATCCTACAATGAGCAGTTCTTC. Translation gives CASSLGESSYNEQFF. The gene calls are TRBV10-1 and TRBJ2-1; D is ambiguous. CDR1 and CDR2 from the germline V gene are WNHNN and SYGVQD (reference sequence). V lost 6 bases, J lost 1 base, and 13 bases lay in between. The CDR3 is made up of 15 amino acids.